The 28 T cell receptor beta chains in this list originate from one sample, sequenced in a study of PD-1 and CTLA-4 blockade in melanoma. Clones were sequenced by immunoSEQ multiplex PCR, and TCRdb holds only the in-frame ones, with some missing. The profile shows approximately 17,000 clones, roughly 73% of them singletons. Sequencing used CD8+ T cells from peripheral blood, obtained before anti-PD-1 treatment. The receptor set was obtained from a human donor with melanoma.

There are a few counts of this clone. The V gene is TRBV7-2, the J gene TRBJ1-5; no firm D call. Trimming pared 1 base from V and 1 base from J, leaving 8 bases between. Germline V gene data show CDR1 as SGHTA and CDR2 as FQGNSA. The CDR3 totals 15 residues. As DNA, the CDR3 is TGTGCCAGCAGCTTAGGAGCGGTGAGCAATCAGCCCCAGCATTTT. Its translation: CASSLGAVSNQPQHF.

This chain joins TRBV28 and TRBJ2-5; 9 nucleotides agree with TRBD1. The CDR3 covers 16 residues. V shed 3 bases, J shed 4 bases, and the junction held 9 bases outside the gene matches. Looked up from germline, CDR1 is MDHEN and CDR2 is SYDVKM. The CDR3 sequence is CASSFSRGTGLETQYF. The CDR3 bases are TGTGCCAGCAGTTTTTCCCGGGGGACAGGGCTAGAGACCCAGTACTTC.

The gene calls are TRBV7-2 and TRBJ1-2; tentatively, D is TRBD1 (5 bases). Germline V CDR1 and CDR2: SGHTA, FQGNSA. This CDR3 has 15 residues. Trimming took off 3 bases at V and 4 bases at J, with 15 bases between the two ends. CDR3 bases: TGTGCCAGCAGCTTTGGGGCGGGGTTCGGCTATGGCTACACCTTC. Its protein product is CASSFGAGFGYGYTF.

The CDR3 spells CASSPRVGDQPQHF. The CDR3, as DNA: TGTGCCAGCAGCCCCCGCGTAGGGGATCAGCCCCAGCATTTT. The chain recombines TRBV7-6 with TRBJ1-5; D possibly corresponds to TRBD1 (5 bases). V lost 5 bases and J 5 bases, leaving 13 bases between the germline ends. CDR1 and CDR2 (germline): SGHVS, FNYEAQ. The CDR3 length is 14 residues.

The genes are TRBV5-1 and TRBJ2-7, with 8 bases matching TRBD1. Germline lookup yields CDR1 SGHRS and CDR2 YFSETQ. With 2 bases clipped from V and 0 bases from J, the junction kept 4 bases outside the gene matches. The CDR3 contains 15 residues. The CDR3 region is CASSFTGTGSYEQYF. The CDR3 DNA is TGCGCCAGCAGCTTCACCGGGACAGGCTCCTACGAGCAGTACTTC.

This clone is deemed medium-sized (0.01 to 0.1%). The chain combines TRBV27 with TRBJ2-2, with no clear D. Germline lookup yields CDR1 MNHEY and CDR2 SMNVEV (reference sequence). The CDR3 runs 13 residues. Trimming removed 5 bases from V and 6 bases from J, with 10 bases in between. In DNA form, the CDR3 reads TGTGCCAGCAGTCCCACCATGGCCGGGGAGCTGTTTTTT. Translation gives CASSPTMAGELFF.

This chain links TRBV6-6 with TRBJ1-5; TRBD1 matches 9 bases. CDR1 MNHNY and CDR2 SVGAGI come from the germline V gene (reference sequence). The CDR3 length is 14 residues. V lost 6 bases, J lost 6 bases, and 6 bases stayed unmatched. This chain's CDR3 is CASSPTDRGQPQHF. CDR3 sequence (DNA): TGTGCCAGCAGCCCGACGGACAGGGGTCAGCCCCAGCATTTT.

V is TRBV3-1 (or the pseudogene TRBV3-2) and J is TRBJ2-7; TRBD1 agrees at 9 bases. The CDR3 is made up of 19 amino acids. With V trimmed by 5 bases and J by 4 bases, 21 bases remained unmatched. Germline V CDR1 and CDR2: LGHDT, YNNKEL (reference sequence). CDR3 residues: CASSSITMGVGQGIYEQYF. CDR3 coding DNA: TGTGCCAGCAGCTCGATTACTATGGGGGTAGGACAGGGGATTTACGAGCAGTACTTC.

The chain joins TRBV5-1 to TRBJ1-1; 9 positions agree with TRBD1. V trimming: 4 bases; J trimming: 9 bases; junction bases outside the gene matches: 13. The length of the CDR3 is 15 residues. The germline gives CDR1 SGHRS, CDR2 YFSETQ. The CDR3 is CASSPTEHRGLKAFF. CDR3 DNA: TGCGCCAGCAGCCCGACGGAACACAGGGGGCTGAAAGCTTTCTTT. Together with reference TRBV5-1 and TRBJ1-1, the CDR3 gives the full variable domain: KAGVTQTPRYLIKTRGQQVTLSCSPISGHRSVSWYQQTPGQGLQFLFEYFSETQRNKGNFPGRFSGRQFSNSRSEMNVSTLELGDSALYLCASSPTEHRGLKAFFGQGTRLTVV.

The chain links TRBV6-5 to TRBJ2-2; no definite D call. V was trimmed by 2 bases and J by 7 bases, leaving 8 bases between them. This CDR3 contains 13 residues. Germline loops: CDR1 MNHEY, CDR2 SVGAGI. This CDR3 reads CASSYPEFGELFF. The CDR3, as DNA: TGTGCCAGCAGTTACCCGGAATTCGGGGAGCTGTTTTTT.

This clone came up once. The chain links TRBV4-2 to TRBJ2-7; D gene unclear. CDR3 length: 14 residues. V was trimmed by 0 bases and J by 3 bases, leaving 9 bases between them. Germline values: CDR1 LGHNA, CDR2 YNFKEQ. This CDR3 reads CASSQEARSYEQYF. In DNA, the CDR3 is TGTGCCAGCAGCCAAGAGGCAAGGAGCTACGAGCAGTACTTC.

This clone was found a few times. The chain carries TRBV12-3 or TRBV12-4 and TRBJ2-2; D tentatively reads TRBD1 or TRBD2 (5 bases each). The CDR3 runs 13 residues. V lost 6 bases and J 7 bases, leaving 12 bases between the germline ends. CDR3 nucleotides: TGTGCCAGCAGCGATACTAGGGGCGGGGAGCTGTTTTTT. It translates to CASSDTRGGELFF.

The CDR3 here is CASGLAGAYEQYF. In nucleotides, the CDR3 is TGTGCCAGCGGACTAGCGGGGGCCTACGAGCAGTACTTC. The rearrangement joins TRBV19 to TRBJ2-7, with 13 nucleotides matching TRBD2. Germline lookup yields CDR1 LNHDA and CDR2 SQIVND (reference sequence). There are 13 residues in the CDR3. Germline trimming cut 9 bases from V and 2 bases from J; bases unmatched to any gene: 1.

This clone was picked up a small number of times. The CDR3 nucleotides read TGTGCCAGCAGCCGGGACTTCGGCGGGGTCTATGGCTACACCTTC. Translated: CASSRDFGGVYGYTF. The chain carries TRBV7-9 and TRBJ1-2; D might be TRBD1 (5 bases). Trimming removed 5 bases at V and 4 bases at J, with 17 bases between. The CDR3 is 15 residues long. Germline loops: CDR1 SEHNR, CDR2 FQNEAQ (reference sequence).

The V and J genes are TRBV2 and TRBJ2-7; D possibly uses TRBD1 or TRBD2 (5 bases each). Between the trimmed V and J ends, which lost 3 bases and 1 base, there was a span of 10 bases. This CDR3 has 14 amino acids. In germline, CDR1 is SNHLY, CDR2 FYNNEI. In DNA, the CDR3 is TGTGCCAGCAGTGATGGCAGGGAGTCCTACGAGCAGTACTTC. It specifies CASSDGRESYEQYF. Full variable domain (outside the CDR3, taken from reference TRBV2 and TRBJ2-7): EPEVTQTPSHQVTQMGQEVILRCVPISNHLYFYWYRQILGQKVEFLVSFYNNEISEKSEIFDDQFSVERPDGSNFTLKIRSTKLEDSAMYFCASSDGRESYEQYFGPGTRLTVT.

This clone has just one count. The chain is built from TRBV25-1 and TRBJ2-7; a possible D gene is TRBD2 (6 bases). The V gene's germline CDR1 is MGHDK and CDR2 SYGVNS. V was clipped by 7 bases and J by 1 base, with 8 bases between them. This CDR3 region has 12 residues. CDR3: CASMEGSYEQYF. In DNA form, the CDR3 reads TGTGCCAGCATGGAGGGATCCTACGAGCAGTACTTC.

The chain employs TRBV4-2 and TRBJ2-3; D is perhaps TRBD1 or TRBD2 (5 bases each). V dropped 1 base and J dropped 5 bases, with 16 bases sitting between them. Germline CDR1 is LGHNA and CDR2 is YNFKEQ. There are 16 residues in the CDR3. The CDR3 nucleotides are TGTGCCAGCAGCCAAGCCGTGAGGGGTCGGAAAGATACGCAGTATTTT. This translates into CASSQAVRGRKDTQYF.

The chain recombines TRBV6-5 with TRBJ2-7; 8 bases are shared with TRBD1. The V gene end was trimmed by 3 bases and the J gene end by 0 bases; junction bases not matched to a gene: 4. In germline, CDR1 is MNHEY, CDR2 SVGAGI. The CDR3 covers 15 residues. Here the CDR3 reads CASSYGGQGSYEQYF. The CDR3 nucleotides read TGTGCCAGCAGTTATGGCGGACAGGGCTCCTACGAGCAGTACTTC.

This clone was counted a few times. The chain links TRBV27 to TRBJ2-1; possibly TRBD2 for D (5 bases). The V gene's germline CDR1 is MNHEY and CDR2 SMNVEV (reference sequence). Deletions cut 1 base from V and 0 bases from J, with 10 bases between. This CDR3 has 16 residues. In nucleotides, the CDR3 is TGTGCCAGCAGTTTATTGGGAGTTAGCTCCTACAATGAGCAGTTCTTC. Its translation: CASSLLGVSSYNEQFF.

The chain uses TRBV7-2 and TRBJ2-1; 7 bases map to TRBD2. The CDR3 totals 16 residues. Germline V CDR1 and CDR2: SGHTA, FQGNSA. J gave up 6 bases and V 1 base, and 9 bases lay outside the gene matches. The CDR3 nucleotides are TGTGCCAGCAGCTTAGAAGGGCGGGGGTGGCCCAATGAGCAGTTCTTC. It translates to CASSLEGRGWPNEQFF.

V gene TRBV10-2 combines with J gene TRBJ2-2; D could derive from TRBD1 or TRBD2 (5 bases each). V was pared by 7 bases and J by 6 bases, with 15 bases between. The CDR3 is made up of 14 amino acids. The germline V gene has CDR1 WSHSY and CDR2 SAAADI. CDR3 DNA sequence: TGCGCCAGCAACTCTCGGGGACCCGCCGGGGAGCTGTTTTTT. Translation: CASNSRGPAGELFF.

The V gene is TRBV19, the J gene TRBJ2-7; 8 bases are shared with TRBD2. This CDR3 is 11 amino acids long. The junction had 1 base not matched to a gene; V was cut back by 5 bases and J by 7 bases. The germline V gene has CDR1 LNHDA and CDR2 SQIVND (reference sequence). The CDR3 DNA follows: TGTGCCAGTAGTGCGGGGGGAGAGCAGTACTTC. It specifies CASSAGGEQYF.

The rearrangement links TRBV3-1 (or the pseudogene TRBV3-2) to TRBJ2-7; possible D gene TRBD2, 5 bases. CDR3 length: 17 amino acids. CDR1 and CDR2 (germline): LGHDT, YNNKEL (reference sequence). Trimming removed 1 base at V and 5 bases at J, with 21 bases between. The CDR3 nucleotides are TGTGCCAGCAGCCAAGGTGGTTTAAGGGAGTTAGGAGACGAGCAGTACTTC. This gives the protein CASSQGGLRELGDEQYF.

V usage is TRBV27 and J usage is TRBJ1-5; no firm D call. V lost 2 bases and J lost 6, with 14 bases in between. Germline CDR1 reads MNHEY; CDR2 reads SMNVEV (reference sequence). The CDR3 totals 15 residues. The CDR3 loop is CASSLIPPESQPQHF. As DNA, the CDR3 is TGTGCCAGCAGTTTAATTCCGCCGGAGAGTCAGCCCCAGCATTTT.

V and J are TRBV3-1 (or the pseudogene TRBV3-2) and TRBJ2-5, with D perhaps TRBD2 (6 bases). The germline gives CDR1 LGHDT, CDR2 YNNKEL (reference sequence). This CDR3 is built from 14 residues. Trimming pared 0 bases from V and 4 bases from J, leaving 9 bases between. The CDR3: CASSQDGDLETQYF. The DNA of the CDR3 is TGTGCCAGCAGCCAAGACGGGGACTTAGAGACCCAGTACTTC.

This clone was seen a single time. This chain uses TRBV7-9 with TRBJ2-5, with D uncertain. The V gene's germline CDR1 is SEHNR and CDR2 FQNEAQ (reference sequence). The CDR3 runs to 13 residues. V dropped 1 base and J dropped 4 bases, with 7 bases sitting between them. In DNA form, the CDR3 reads TGTGCCAGCAGCTTAGGCAGTGGAGAGACCCAGTACTTC. This encodes CASSLGSGETQYF.

This clone was seen a handful of times. The chain combines TRBV19 with TRBJ2-5; 8 nucleotides align to TRBD1. V gave up 2 bases and J gave up 5 bases; unmatched junction bases: 7. Per the germline V gene, CDR1 is LNHDA and CDR2 is SQIVND (reference sequence). CDR3 size: 15 residues. This CDR3 is CASSIRTGTAETQYF. The CDR3 nucleotides are TGTGCCAGTAGTATAAGGACAGGGACGGCGGAGACCCAGTACTTC. Together with reference TRBV19 and TRBJ2-5, the CDR3 gives the full variable domain: DGGITQSPKYLFRKEGQNVTLSCEQNLNHDAMYWYRQDPGQGLRLIYYSQIVNDFQKGDIAEGYSVSREKKESFPLTVTSAQKNPTAFYLCASSIRTGTAETQYFGPGTRLLVL.

The chain carries TRBV7-7 and TRBJ1-1; the D is unclear. Between the trimmed V and J ends, which lost 1 base and 3 bases, there was a span of 6 bases. Germline V gene data show CDR1 as SSHAT and CDR2 as FNYEAQ (reference sequence). The CDR3 totals 13 residues. As DNA, the CDR3 is TGTGCCAGCAGCTTAGGTATGGACACTGAAGCTTTCTTT. This gives the protein CASSLGMDTEAFF.